This TCR beta chain was obtained from a study of Ad26.COV2.S vaccination and SARS-CoV-2 variants. At the level of the study: A COV1001 Ad26.COV2.S trial-arm participant provided the sample. Whole-study findings and limits: Ad26.COV2.S recipients had broader spike-specific TCRs (P = 0.0014). After vaccination, reports described spike-specific CD8+ and CD4+ T cell responses as showing substantial breadth.

Treatment in this sample: around 19 received Ad26.COV2.S at low or high dose, single or two shots; roughly five received placebo; per-sample allocation not given. Day 63 after the first injection of vaccine or placebo was the sampling time. Ad26 vector vaccine expressed Wuhan-strain SARS-CoV-2 spike. Here immunoSEQ multiplex PCR was the method, and the copy in TCRdb shows in-frame clones only, minus some. This sample has roughly 400,000 clones, with less than 95% found just once. The ends lost 4 bases at V and 8 bases at J; junction bases unmatched: 8. From germline, CDR1 is SGHTA and CDR2 FQGTGA. This CDR3 region has 15 residues. On this clone: No antigen is known for it.

The origin of this receptor is a person aged 18-65 years who received the Ad26.COV2.S COVID-19 vaccine or a placebo. The chain is built from TRBV7-3 and TRBJ2-1; 10 bases map to TRBD2. Sample: peripheral blood, taken in a trial of Ad26.COV2.S vaccine versus placebo. The CDR3 is CASSSYGLAGDEQFF. CDR3 coding DNA: TGTGCCAGCAGCTCCTACGGGCTAGCGGGAGATGAGCAGTTCTTC.